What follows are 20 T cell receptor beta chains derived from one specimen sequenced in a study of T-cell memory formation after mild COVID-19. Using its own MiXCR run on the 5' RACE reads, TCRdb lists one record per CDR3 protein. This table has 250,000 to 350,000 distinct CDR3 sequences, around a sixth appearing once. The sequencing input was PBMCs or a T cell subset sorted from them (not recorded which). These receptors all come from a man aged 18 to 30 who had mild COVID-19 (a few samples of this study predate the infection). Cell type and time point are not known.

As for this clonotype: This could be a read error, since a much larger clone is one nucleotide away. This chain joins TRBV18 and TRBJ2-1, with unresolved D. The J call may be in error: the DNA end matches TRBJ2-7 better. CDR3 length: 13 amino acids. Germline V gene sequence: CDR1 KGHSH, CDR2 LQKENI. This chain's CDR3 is CASSPPSENEQYF. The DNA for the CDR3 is TGTGCCAGCTCACCGCCCTCGGAGAATGAGCAGTACTTC.

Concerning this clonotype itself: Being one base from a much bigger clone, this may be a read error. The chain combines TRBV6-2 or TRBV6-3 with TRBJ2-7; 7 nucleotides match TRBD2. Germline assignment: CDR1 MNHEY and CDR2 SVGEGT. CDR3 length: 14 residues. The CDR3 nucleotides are TGTGCCAGCAGTTACTCGACTAGCTCCTACGAGAAGTACTTC. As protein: CASSYSTSSYEKYF.

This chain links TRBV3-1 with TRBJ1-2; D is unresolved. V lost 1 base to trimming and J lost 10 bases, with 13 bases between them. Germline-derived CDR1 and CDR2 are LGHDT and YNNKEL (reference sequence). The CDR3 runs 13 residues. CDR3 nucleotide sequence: TGTGCCAGCAGCCAAGCAGTAGGAGGGAACTACACCTTC. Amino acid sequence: CASSQAVGGNYTF.

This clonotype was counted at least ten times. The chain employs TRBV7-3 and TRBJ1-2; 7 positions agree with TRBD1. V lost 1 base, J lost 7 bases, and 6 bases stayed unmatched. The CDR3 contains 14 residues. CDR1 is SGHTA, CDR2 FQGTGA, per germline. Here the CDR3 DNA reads TGTGCCAGCAGCTTAAAGGCAGGGGGAAGTGGCTACACCTTC. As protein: CASSLKAGGSGYTF.

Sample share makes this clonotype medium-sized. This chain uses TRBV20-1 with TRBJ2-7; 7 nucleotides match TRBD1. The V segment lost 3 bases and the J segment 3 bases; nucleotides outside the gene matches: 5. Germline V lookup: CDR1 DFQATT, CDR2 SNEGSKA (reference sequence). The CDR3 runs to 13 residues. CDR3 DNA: TGCAGTGCTAGGACAGGGATCCGCTACGAGCAGTACTTC. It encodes CSARTGIRYEQYF.

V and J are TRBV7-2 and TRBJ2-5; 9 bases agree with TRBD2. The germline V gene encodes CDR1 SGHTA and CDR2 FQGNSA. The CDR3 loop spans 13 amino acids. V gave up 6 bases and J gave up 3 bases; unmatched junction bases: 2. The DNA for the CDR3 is TGTGCCAGCAGGGTAGCGGGGGAAGAGACCCAGTACTTC. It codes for CASRVAGEETQYF.

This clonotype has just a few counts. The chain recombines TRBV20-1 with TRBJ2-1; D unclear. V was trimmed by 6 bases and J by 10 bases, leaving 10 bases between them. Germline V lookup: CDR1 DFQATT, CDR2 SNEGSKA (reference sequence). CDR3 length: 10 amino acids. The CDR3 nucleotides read TGCAGTGCCCAGACGTCAGAGCAGTTCTTC. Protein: CSAQTSEQFF.

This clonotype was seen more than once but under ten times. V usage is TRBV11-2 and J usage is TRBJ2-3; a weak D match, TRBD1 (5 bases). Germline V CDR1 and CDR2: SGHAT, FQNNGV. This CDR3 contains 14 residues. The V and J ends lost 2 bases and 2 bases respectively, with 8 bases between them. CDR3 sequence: CASSLNRLTDTQYF. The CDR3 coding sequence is TGTGCCAGCAGCTTAAACAGGCTCACAGATACGCAGTATTTT.

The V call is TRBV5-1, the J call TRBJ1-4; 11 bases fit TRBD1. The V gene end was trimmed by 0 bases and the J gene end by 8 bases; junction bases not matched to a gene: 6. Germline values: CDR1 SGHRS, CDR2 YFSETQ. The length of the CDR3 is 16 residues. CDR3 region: CASSLGWTGGEEKLFF. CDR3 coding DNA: TGCGCCAGCAGCTTGGGATGGACAGGGGGCGAAGAAAAACTGTTTTTT.

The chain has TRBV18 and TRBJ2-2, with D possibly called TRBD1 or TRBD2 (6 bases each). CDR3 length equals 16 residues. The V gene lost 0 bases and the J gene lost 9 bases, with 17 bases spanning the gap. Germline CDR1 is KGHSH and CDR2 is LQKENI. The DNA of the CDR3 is TGTGCCAGCTCACCACCTGAGGGGGGTCCCCACCGGGAGCTGTTTTTT. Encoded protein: CASSPPEGGPHRELFF.

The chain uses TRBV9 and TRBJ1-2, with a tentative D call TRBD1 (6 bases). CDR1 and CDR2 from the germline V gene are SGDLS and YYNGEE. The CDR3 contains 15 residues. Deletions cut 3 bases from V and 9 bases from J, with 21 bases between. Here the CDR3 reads CASSAGTRATSRYTF. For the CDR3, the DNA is TGTGCCAGCAGCGCTGGGACAAGGGCCACTTCGCGCTACACCTTC.

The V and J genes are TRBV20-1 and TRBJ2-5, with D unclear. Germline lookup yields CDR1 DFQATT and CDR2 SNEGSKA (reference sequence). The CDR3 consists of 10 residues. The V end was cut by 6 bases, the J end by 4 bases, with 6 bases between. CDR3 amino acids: CSAFLETQYF. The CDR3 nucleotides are TGCAGTGCCTTTTTAGAGACCCAGTACTTC.

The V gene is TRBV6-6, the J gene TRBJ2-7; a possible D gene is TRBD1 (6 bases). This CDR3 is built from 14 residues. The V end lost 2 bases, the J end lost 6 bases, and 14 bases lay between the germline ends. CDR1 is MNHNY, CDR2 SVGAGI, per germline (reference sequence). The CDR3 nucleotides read TGTGCCAGCAGTTACCCAATCCAGGGGCGCGAGCAGTACTTC. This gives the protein CASSYPIQGREQYF.

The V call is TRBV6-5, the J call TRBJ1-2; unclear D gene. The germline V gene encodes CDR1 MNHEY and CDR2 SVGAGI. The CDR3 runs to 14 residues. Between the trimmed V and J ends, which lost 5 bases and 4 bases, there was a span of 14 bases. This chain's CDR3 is CASSPGRPVYGYTF. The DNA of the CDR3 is TGTGCCAGCAGTCCTGGACGGCCTGTCTATGGCTACACCTTC.

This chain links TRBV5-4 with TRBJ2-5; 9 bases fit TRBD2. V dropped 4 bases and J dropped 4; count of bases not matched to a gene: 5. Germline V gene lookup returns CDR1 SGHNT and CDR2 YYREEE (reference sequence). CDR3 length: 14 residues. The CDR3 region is CASSPRGGVETQYF. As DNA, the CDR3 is TGTGCCAGCAGCCCCCGCGGGGGGGTAGAGACCCAGTACTTC.

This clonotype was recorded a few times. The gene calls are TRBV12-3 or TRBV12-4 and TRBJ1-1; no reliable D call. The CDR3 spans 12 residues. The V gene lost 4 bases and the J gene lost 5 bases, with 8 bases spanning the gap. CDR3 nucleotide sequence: TGTGCCAGCAGTTCTTTGGGGACTGAAGCTTTCTTT. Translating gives CASSSLGTEAFF.

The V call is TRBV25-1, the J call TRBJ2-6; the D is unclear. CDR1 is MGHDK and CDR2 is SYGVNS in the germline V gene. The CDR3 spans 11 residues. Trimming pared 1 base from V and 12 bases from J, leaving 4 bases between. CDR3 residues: CASSESRVLTF. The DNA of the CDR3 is TGTGCCAGCAGTGAATCCCGCGTCCTGACTTTC.

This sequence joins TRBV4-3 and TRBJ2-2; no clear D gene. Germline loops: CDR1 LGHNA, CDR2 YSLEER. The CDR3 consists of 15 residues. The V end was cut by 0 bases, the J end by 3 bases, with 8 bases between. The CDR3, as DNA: TGCGCCAGCAGCCAAGATGGCGGTGACACCGGGGAGCTGTTTTTT. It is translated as CASSQDGGDTGELFF.

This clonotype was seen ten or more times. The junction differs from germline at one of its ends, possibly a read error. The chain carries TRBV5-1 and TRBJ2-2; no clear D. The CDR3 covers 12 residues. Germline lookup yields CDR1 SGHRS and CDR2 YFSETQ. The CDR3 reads CASSLNTGELFF. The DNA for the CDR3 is TGTGCCAGCAGCTTAAACACCGGGGAGCTGTTTTTT.

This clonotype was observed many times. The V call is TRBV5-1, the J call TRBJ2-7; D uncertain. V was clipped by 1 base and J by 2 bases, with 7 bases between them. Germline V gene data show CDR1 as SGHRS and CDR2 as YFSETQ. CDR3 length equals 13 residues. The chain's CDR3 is CASSLRSAYEQYF. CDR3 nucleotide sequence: TGCGCCAGCAGCTTGAGGTCGGCCTACGAGCAGTACTTC. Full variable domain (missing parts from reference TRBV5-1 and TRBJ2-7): KAGVTQTPRYLIKTRGQQVTLSCSPISGHRSVSWYQQTPGQGLQFLFEYFSETQRNKGNFPGRFSGRQFSNSRSEMNVSTLELGDSALYLCASSLRSAYEQYFGPGTRLTVT.